This TCR beta chain was captured in a study of blood T cell repertoires in COVID-19. Turning to the study itself: Sources were T cells, B-cell-depleted T cells, or PBMCs; the material itself was cDNA or gDNA.

CDR1 SNHLY and CDR2 FYNNEI come from the germline V gene. The CDR3 loop spans 14 amino acids. V shed 1 base and J 5 bases; nucleotides not matched to a gene: 4. The authors' processing: It was from reference gene primer amplification that nucleated cell counts were estimated. The data were produced by immunoSEQ multiplex PCR, yet TCRdb's version contains in-frame clones alone and is incomplete. V, J and clone size are taken as reported in that table, and D and trimming were inferred from the DNA itself. The table includes 170,000 or so clones, 75% to 90% detected once. Donors were grouped by their self-reported clinical history.

The chain combines TRBV2 with TRBJ1-1, with 7 bases aligning to TRBD1. The receptor comes from a middle-aged man who had recovered from COVID-19. Sequences were obtained from PBMCs or T cells enriched from blood (not recorded which). CDR3 bases: TGTGCCAGCAGTGAAGGACAGGGCCGGACTGAAGCTTTCTTT. It translates to CASSEGQGRTEAFF. Drawing the rest from reference TRBV2 and TRBJ1-1, the complete variable domain is EPEVTQTPSHQVTQMGQEVILRCVPISNHLYFYWYRQILGQKVEFLVSFYNNEISEKSEIFDDQFSVERPDGSNFTLKIRSTKLEDSAMYFCASSEGQGRTEAFFGQGTRLTVV.